This TCR beta chain stems from a study of tumor-infiltrating lymphocytes in localized non-small cell lung cancer. This CDR3 has 12 amino acids. V was trimmed by 5 bases and J by 5 bases, leaving 6 bases between them. Germline assignment: CDR1 SGHNT and CDR2 YENEEA. Repertoires were generated with immunoSEQ multiplex PCR, while TCRdb's copy carries only in-frame clones and drops some. The profile covers some 9,500 clones, with around four fifths appearing a single time and around a tenth taken by the ten largest. This clonotype originated in a human donor with non-small cell lung cancer. Sequencing was performed on lung tumor tissue. V gene TRBV11-3 combines with J gene TRBJ2-2; D ambiguous. CDR3 protein: CASSPRTGELFF. As DNA, the CDR3 is TGTGCCAGCAGCCCCAGAACCGGGGAGCTGTTTTTT. The full variable domain, completed using reference TRBV11-3 and TRBJ2-2, is EAGVVQSPRYKIIEKKQPVAFWCNPISGHNTLYWYLQNLGQGPELLIRYENEEAVDDSQLPKDRFSAERLKGVDSTLKIQPAELGDSAVYLCASSPRTGELFFGEGSRLTVL.